This T cell receptor (beta chain) was retrieved from a study of OX40 agonist ivuxolimab in advanced cancers. In this sample, this clone turned up once. V lost 1 base to trimming and J lost 5 bases; unmatched junction nucleotides: 1. Germline assignment: CDR1 MNHNS and CDR2 SASEGT. The CDR3 extends over 14 amino acids. Some clones are missing from TCRdb's copy, which holds only in-frame ones; the method was immunoSEQ multiplex PCR. The data contain around 70,000 clones, roughly 85% of them singletons. This receptor was taken from an adult with an advanced solid tumor such as melanoma, head and neck, liver or kidney cancer. Specimen: CD4+ or CD8+ T cells sorted from blood, collected in a trial of the OX40 agonist ivuxolimab. The chain couples TRBV6-1 to TRBJ1-2; TRBD1 agrees at 10 bases. The CDR3 nucleotides read TGTGCCAGCAGTGAAGGACAGGGGGCGTATGGCTACACCTTC. Translated, it gives CASSEGQGAYGYTF.